This paragraph reports one TCR beta chain. Its antigen has not been determined. One base away there is no much larger clone; base qualities are not given. The germline V gene (reference sequence) yields MNHNY for CDR1 and SVGAGI for CDR2. The CDR3 spans 13 residues, from the cysteine through the phenylalanine. The sequence is cut down to CDR3 DNA, 39 bases in frame from base 1. The germline V and J ends show losses of 6 bases and 4 bases respectively, and no gene match explains 6 bases of the junction. This sample was included in a study of blood T cells in healthy people across ages (dated by TCRdb to about 2015). Regarding the research as a whole: In model experiments, template switching captured about one uniquely barcoded TCR beta cDNA molecule for every two T cells. The study measured age-related changes in TCR beta repertoire diversity using deep sequencing normalized with unique cDNA molecular identifiers. The donors were split into four age groups: young (average 16 years), middle-aged (nearly 40), aged (around 67) and long-lived (over 75). To avoid experimental bias, donors of different ages were randomly spread across the sequencing lanes. Using the same blood draw, the study looked at two additional independent replicas of 1 million unique cDNA reads for two donors, one aged 18 to 30 and the other aged 80 or older. Broader findings and caveats from the paper: There was a strong correlation between observed TCR beta diversity and the percentage of naive T cells measured by flow cytometry. Total diversity estimates from one million sequenced T cells were considered lower bounds and underestimates. As age increased, observed TCR beta diversity per million T cells dropped in a roughly linear way, and a significant reduction was already evident by age about 40. Because donor CMV infection status was unknown, age-related changes in expanded clonotypes were potentially confounded. Compared with the aged group, more naive CD4+ T cells, fewer expanded clones and increased TCR diversity were shown by the long-lived group, suggesting age selection. Bulk unsorted PBMC profiling prevented conclusive comparison of naive and antigen-experienced compartments.

Systemically healthy Caucasian individuals from Russia, approximately 39 in total and aged roughly 6 to 100 years, were included as donors. Each donor gave around 9.9 milliliters of peripheral blood, collected into EDTA-treated Vacutainer tubes. Ficoll-Paque density-gradient centrifugation was used to isolate PBMCs, with at least 7 million obtained per sample. Total RNA, at least 5.5 micrograms per sample, was extracted from PBMCs with Trizol reagent. The percentages of naive CD45RAhigh/CD27high T cells were determined by flow cytometry on a PBMC aliquot from every donor. Libraries were made using 5' RACE. The data were produced on an Illumina HiSeq 2500. A second roughly 7 to 12 cycle PCR used a sample-barcoded 5' primer and a J-beta primer mix. A unique molecular identifier was introduced onto each TCR beta cDNA molecule by a template-switch 5' adaptor carrying 12 random nucleotides. Each sample yielded at least 2.5 million CDR3-containing paired-end reads. The Mint cDNA synthesis kit, primed by a TRBC-specific oligonucleotide, was used to synthesize first-strand cDNA from all RNA. Following uracil-DNA glycosylase treatment, a first 18-cycle PCR with universal primers M1SS and BC2_uni_R was performed on all cDNA. Per the source publication's procedure: Each sample was normalized by randomly selecting 1 million high-quality reads, each carrying a distinct molecular identifier. Reads with shared molecular identifiers were discarded instead of being binned into consensus sequences. MiTCR, set to a Q25 quality threshold and the strictest error-elimination algorithm, was used for CDR3 identification, clonotype clustering and error correction. A nonparametric unseen species model using Euler transformation provided a lower-bound estimate of total TCR beta diversity. TCRdb itself trimmed the public reads at Q25 with fastp, ran MiXCR and retained productive beta chains. Rows matching on CDR3 protein sequence are summarized as one entry with the most common DNA and genes. The V and J calls and clone size come from TCRdb's table, not from the authors' own analysis. The sample data list more than 700,000 distinct CDR3 sequences, and around 45% of these were observed just once. Around 18% of the sample lies in the top ten.

Rearrangement joined TRBV6-6 to TRBJ2-7; the central 7 bases match TRBD1. This clonotype was sampled from an elderly man in good health. Sequenced sample: blood. The DNA is as follows: TGTGCCAGCAGCCCGGGACAGTTTTACGAGCAGTACTTC. Its protein reads: CASSPGQFYEQYF.